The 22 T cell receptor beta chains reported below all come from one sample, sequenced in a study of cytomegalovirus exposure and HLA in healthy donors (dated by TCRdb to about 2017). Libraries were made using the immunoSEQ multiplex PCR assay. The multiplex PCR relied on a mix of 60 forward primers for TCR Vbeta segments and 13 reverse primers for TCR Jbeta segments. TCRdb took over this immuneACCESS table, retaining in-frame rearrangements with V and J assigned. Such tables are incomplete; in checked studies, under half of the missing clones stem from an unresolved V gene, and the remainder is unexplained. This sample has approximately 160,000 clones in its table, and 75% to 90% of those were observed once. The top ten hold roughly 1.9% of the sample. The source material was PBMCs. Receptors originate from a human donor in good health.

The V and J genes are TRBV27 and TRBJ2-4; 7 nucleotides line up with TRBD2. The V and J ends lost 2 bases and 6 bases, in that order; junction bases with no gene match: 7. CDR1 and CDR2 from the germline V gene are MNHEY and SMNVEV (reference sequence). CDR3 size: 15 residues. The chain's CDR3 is CASSLNLGRGNIQYF. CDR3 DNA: TGTGCCAGCAGTTTAAACCTAGGGAGGGGAAACATTCAGTACTTC.

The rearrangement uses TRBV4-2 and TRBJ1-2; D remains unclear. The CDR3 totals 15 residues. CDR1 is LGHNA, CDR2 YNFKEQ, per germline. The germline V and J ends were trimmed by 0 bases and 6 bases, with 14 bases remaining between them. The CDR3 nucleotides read TGTGCCAGCAGCCAAGAAATAGTCCAATTCCATGGCTACACCTTC. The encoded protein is CASSQEIVQFHGYTF.

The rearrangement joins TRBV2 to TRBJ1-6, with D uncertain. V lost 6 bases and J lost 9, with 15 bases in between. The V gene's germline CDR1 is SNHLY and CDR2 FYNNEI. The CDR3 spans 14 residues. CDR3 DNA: TGTGCCAGCAGCGCCGACACCGTGGGTTCACCCCTCCACTTT. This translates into CASSADTVGSPLHF.

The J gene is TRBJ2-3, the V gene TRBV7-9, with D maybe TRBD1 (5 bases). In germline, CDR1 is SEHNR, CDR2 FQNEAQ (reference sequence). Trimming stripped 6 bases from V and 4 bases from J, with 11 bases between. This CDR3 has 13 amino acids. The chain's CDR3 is CASRRGLPDTQYF. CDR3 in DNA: TGTGCCAGCAGAAGGGGCCTCCCAGATACGCAGTATTTT.

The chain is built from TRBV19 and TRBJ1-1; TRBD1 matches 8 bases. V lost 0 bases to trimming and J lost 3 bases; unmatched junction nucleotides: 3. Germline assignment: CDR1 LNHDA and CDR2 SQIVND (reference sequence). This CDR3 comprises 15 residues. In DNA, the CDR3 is TGTGCCAGTAGTATAGATCAACAGGGGGACACTGAAGCTTTCTTT. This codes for CASSIDQQGDTEAFF.

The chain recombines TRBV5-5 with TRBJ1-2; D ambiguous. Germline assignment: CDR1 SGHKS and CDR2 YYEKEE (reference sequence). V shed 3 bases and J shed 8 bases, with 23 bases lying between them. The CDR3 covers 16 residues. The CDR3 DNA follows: TGTGCCAGCAGCTCGGGGAACGGACGGGTTCAAGGCGGCTACACCTTC. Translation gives CASSSGNGRVQGGYTF. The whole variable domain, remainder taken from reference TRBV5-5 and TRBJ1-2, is DAGVTQSPTHLIKTRGQQVTLRCSPISGHKSVSWYQQVLGQGPQFIFQYYEKEERGRGNFPDRFSARQFPNYSSELNVNALLLGDSALYLCASSSGNGRVQGGYTFGSGTRLTVV.

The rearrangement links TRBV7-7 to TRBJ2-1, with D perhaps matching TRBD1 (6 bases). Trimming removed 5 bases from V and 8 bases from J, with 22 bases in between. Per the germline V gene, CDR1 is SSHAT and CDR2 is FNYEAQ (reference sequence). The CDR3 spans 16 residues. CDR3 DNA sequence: TGTGCCAGCAGCCTGACGTGGCCTGGGGGCCTCGATGAGCAGTTCTTC. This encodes CASSLTWPGGLDEQFF. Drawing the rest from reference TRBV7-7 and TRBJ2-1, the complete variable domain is GAGVSQSPRYKVTKRGQDVTLRCDPISSHATLYWYQQALGQGPEFLTYFNYEAQPDKSGLPSDRFSAERPEGSISTLTIQRTEQRDSAMYRCASSLTWPGGLDEQFFGPGTRLTVL.

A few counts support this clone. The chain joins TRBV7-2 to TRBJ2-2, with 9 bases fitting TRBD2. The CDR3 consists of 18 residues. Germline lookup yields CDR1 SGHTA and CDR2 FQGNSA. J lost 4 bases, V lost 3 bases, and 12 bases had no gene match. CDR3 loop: CASSFPSGGRRRTGELFF. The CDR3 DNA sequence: TGTGCCAGCAGCTTTCCAAGCGGGGGGCGGAGGCGCACCGGGGAGCTGTTTTTT.

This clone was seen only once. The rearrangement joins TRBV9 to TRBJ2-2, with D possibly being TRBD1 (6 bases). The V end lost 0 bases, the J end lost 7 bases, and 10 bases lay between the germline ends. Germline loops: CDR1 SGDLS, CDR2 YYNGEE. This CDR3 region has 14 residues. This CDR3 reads CASSVGQGHGELFF. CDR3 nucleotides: TGTGCCAGCAGCGTAGGCCAGGGGCACGGGGAGCTGTTTTTT.

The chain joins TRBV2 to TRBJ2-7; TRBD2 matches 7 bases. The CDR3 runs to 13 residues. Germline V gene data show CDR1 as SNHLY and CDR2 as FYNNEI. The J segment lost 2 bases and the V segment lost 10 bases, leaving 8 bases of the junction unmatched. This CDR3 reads CATWGGGAYEQYF. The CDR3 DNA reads TGTGCCACCTGGGGCGGGGGTGCCTACGAGCAGTACTTC.

The DNA for the CDR3 is TGTGCCAGCAGCTTGGGGGTTACAGGAAGCTATGGCTACACCTTC. It is translated as CASSLGVTGSYGYTF. The chain uses TRBV5-8 and TRBJ1-2; the D gene is possibly TRBD1 (5 bases). V lost 0 bases and J 4 bases, leaving 13 bases between the germline ends. This CDR3 spans 15 amino acids. Germline V CDR1 and CDR2: SGHTS, YDEGEE. Filled out from reference TRBV5-8 and TRBJ1-2, the complete variable domain reads EAGVTQSPTHLIKTRGQQATLRCSPISGHTSVYWYQQALGLGLQFLLWYDEGEERNRGNFPPRFSGRQFPNYSSELNVNALELEDSALYLCASSLGVTGSYGYTFGSGTRLTVV.

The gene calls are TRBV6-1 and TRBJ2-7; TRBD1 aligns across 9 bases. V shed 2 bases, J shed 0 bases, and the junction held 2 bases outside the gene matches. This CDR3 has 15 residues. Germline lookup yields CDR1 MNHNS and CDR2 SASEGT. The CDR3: CASSESGQGSYEQYF. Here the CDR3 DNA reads TGTGCCAGCAGTGAATCGGGACAGGGCTCCTACGAGCAGTACTTC.

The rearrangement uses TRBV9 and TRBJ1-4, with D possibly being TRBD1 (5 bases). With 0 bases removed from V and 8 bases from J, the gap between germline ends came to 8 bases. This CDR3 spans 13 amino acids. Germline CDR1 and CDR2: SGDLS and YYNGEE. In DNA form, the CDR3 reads TGTGCCAGCAGCGTAGACCCAGGGGAAAAACTGTTTTTT. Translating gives CASSVDPGEKLFF.

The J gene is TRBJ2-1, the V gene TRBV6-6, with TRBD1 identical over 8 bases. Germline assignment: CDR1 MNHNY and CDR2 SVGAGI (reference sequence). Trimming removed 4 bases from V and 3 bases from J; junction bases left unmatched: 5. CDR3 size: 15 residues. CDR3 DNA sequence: TGTGCCAGCAGTTCCGTCAGGGGGCTCTACAATGAGCAGTTCTTC. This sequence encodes CASSSVRGLYNEQFF.

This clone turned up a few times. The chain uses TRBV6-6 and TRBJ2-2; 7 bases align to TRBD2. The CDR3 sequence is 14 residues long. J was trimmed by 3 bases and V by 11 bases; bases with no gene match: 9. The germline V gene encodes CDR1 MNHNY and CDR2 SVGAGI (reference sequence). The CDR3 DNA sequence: TGTGCCTACCGGCGGGGGTTCGACACCGGGGAGCTGTTTTTT. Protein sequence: CAYRRGFDTGELFF.

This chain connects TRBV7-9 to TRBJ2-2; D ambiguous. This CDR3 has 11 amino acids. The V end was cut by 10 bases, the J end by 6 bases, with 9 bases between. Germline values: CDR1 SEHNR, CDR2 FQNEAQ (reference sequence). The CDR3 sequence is CAKAESGELFF. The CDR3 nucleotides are TGTGCCAAAGCCGAATCCGGGGAGCTGTTTTTT.

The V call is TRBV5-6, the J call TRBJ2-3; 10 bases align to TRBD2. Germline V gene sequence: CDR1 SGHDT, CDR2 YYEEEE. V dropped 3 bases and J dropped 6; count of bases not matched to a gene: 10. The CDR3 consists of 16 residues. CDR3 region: CASSSPFGTSEDTQYF. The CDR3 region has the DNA TGTGCCAGCAGCTCCCCTTTTGGGACTAGCGAGGATACGCAGTATTTT.

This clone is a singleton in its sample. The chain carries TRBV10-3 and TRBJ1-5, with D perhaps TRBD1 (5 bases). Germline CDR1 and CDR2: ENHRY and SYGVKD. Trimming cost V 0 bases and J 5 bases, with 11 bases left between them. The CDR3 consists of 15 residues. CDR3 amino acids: CAISESTLGDQPQHF. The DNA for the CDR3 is TGTGCCATCAGTGAGTCGACTTTAGGGGATCAGCCCCAGCATTTT.

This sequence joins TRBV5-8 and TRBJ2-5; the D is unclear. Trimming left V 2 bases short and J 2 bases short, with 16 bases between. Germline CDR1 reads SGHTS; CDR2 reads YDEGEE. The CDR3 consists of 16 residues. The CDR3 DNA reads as TGTGCCAGCAGCTTTACTACTCGACCGCAGCAAGAGACCCAGTACTTC. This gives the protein CASSFTTRPQQETQYF.

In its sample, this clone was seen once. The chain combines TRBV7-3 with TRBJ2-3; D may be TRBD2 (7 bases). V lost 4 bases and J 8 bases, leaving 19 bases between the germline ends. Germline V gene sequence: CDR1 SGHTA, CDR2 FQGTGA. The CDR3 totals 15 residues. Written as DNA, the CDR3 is TGTGCCAGCAGCTCAGGAGGGGGGGCTTGGGGTACGCAGTATTTT. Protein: CASSSGGGAWGTQYF.

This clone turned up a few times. CDR3 amino acids: CASPAPGGRYEQYF. The DNA for the CDR3 is TGTGCCAGCCCAGCTCCGGGGGGTCGGTACGAGCAGTACTTC. This rearrangement joins TRBV19 to TRBJ2-7; 7 bases line up with TRBD2. CDR1 is LNHDA, CDR2 SQIVND, per germline (reference sequence). The trim removed 9 bases at V and 4 bases at J, leaving 12 bases unmatched. The length of the CDR3 is 14 residues.

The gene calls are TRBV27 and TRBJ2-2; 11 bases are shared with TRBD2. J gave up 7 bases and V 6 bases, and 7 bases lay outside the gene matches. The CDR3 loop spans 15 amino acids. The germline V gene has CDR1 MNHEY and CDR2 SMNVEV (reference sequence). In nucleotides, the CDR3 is TGTGCCAGCAGAGCTAGCGGGGGGTTTAGCGGGGAGCTGTTTTTT. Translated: CASRASGGFSGELFF.